This passage covers 5 T cell receptor beta chains from one sample sequenced in a study of T cells in Graves' hyperthyroidism and ophthalmopathy. Amplification yielded TCR beta CDR3 regions, with RNA transcripts as the source. A first-round RT-PCR of the TCR CDR3 used the HTBI primer set. Via MiXCR, TCRdb re-called the multiplex PCR reads, giving one row per CDR3 protein. The sample holds about 58,000 distinct CDR3 sequences; roughly 50% are singletons and the top ten take around 12%. Input material: blood. Every receptor here comes from a woman aged 25-40 years with Graves' ophthalmopathy.

Details on this clonotype: Sequence at one end of the junction differs from germline and may be a read error. J is TRBJ2-2 and V is TRBV2; TRBD2 matches at 11 bases. Germline lookup yields CDR1 SNHLY and CDR2 FYNNEI. This CDR3 region has 15 residues. As DNA, the CDR3 is TGTGCCAGCAGTGATAGCGGGAGGGGGACCGGGGAGCTGTACTTC. The encoded protein is CASSDSGRGTGELYF.

At least ten counts were recorded for this clonotype. The CDR3 DNA is TGTGCCAGCAGCCACACAGGGTCGGAAGATTCACCCCTCCACTTT. It specifies CASSHTGSEDSPLHF. This chain connects TRBV4-2 to TRBJ1-6, with a possible D match to TRBD1 (6 bases). Per germline, CDR1 LGHNA and CDR2 YNFKEQ. Trimming cost V 3 bases and J 8 bases, with 14 bases left between them. The CDR3 totals 15 residues.

This clonotype has ten or more counts. This chain links TRBV11-2 with TRBJ2-1; TRBD2 agrees at 12 bases. Germline V CDR1 and CDR2: SGHAT, FQNNGV. V trimming: 5 bases; J trimming: 9 bases; junction bases outside the gene matches: 8. CDR3 length equals 15 residues. This chain's CDR3 is CASSHEPSGRGEQFF. The DNA of the CDR3 is TGTGCCAGCAGCCACGAGCCTAGCGGGAGGGGTGAGCAGTTCTTC. The variable domain in full, with the rest retrieved from reference TRBV11-2 and TRBJ2-1, is EAGVAQSPRYKIIEKRQSVAFWCNPISGHATLYWYQQILGQGPKLLIQFQNNGVVDDSQLPKDRFSAERLKGVDSTLKIQPAKLEDSAVYLCASSHEPSGRGEQFFGPGTRLTVL.

This clonotype has a count of ten or more. The chain joins TRBV7-9 to TRBJ1-2; D is uncertain. Germline V gene lookup returns CDR1 SEHNR and CDR2 FQNEAQ (reference sequence). CDR3 length equals 14 residues. Trimming removed 4 bases from V and 3 bases from J, with 12 bases in between. The CDR3 spells CASSSGTSYYGYTF. CDR3 in DNA: TGTGCCAGCAGCTCTGGTACGTCGTACTATGGCTACACCTTC.

The rearrangement uses TRBV19 and TRBJ2-7, with TRBD1 matching over 8 bases. After removal of 9 bases from V and 2 bases from J, the junction contained 12 bases not matched to a gene. CDR1 and CDR2 (germline): LNHDA, SQIVND (reference sequence). This CDR3 is 15 amino acids long. CDR3 sequence reads: CASNAGGESTYEQYF. CDR3 nucleotide sequence: TGTGCCAGCAACGCAGGGGGCGAGAGCACCTACGAGCAGTACTTC.